The entry below gives a single T cell receptor (beta chain) sequence along with its context. The clone's antigen remains unknown. The read ends 3 residues shy of where the CDR3 ends; the end is completed using the germline J gene. Including cysteine and phenylalanine, the CDR3 has 15 amino acids. Part of the CDR3 DNA is given, 36 bases translated from base 1. The germline V gene encodes CDR1 MNHNS and CDR2 SASEGT. Germline trimming amounts to 3 bases on V and 10 bases on J, with 5 as the count of junction bases outside the gene matches. Every participant had a single incident cervical HPV16 infection, and women with prevalent HPV16 infections were excluded. Cervical HPV DNA was detected by MY09/MY11 PCR and genotyped by dot-blot hybridization. Roughly 16 mL of heparinized blood were centrifuged, and the buffy coat was split into aliquots, frozen at -30 degrees C, and then kept at -80 degrees C. Genomic DNA was extracted from buffy coat specimens using QIAGEN kits.

The sample originates from a study of T cells in women clearing cervical HPV infection (dated by TCRdb to the late 2010s). Background on the whole study: The cases were some 27 women with histologically confirmed HPV16-related CIN3 or worse, and 2 of these cases were invasive cancers. The controls were fewer than 30 women whose single incident HPV16 infection cleared within 12 months with no development of precancer or cancer. Blood from cases was collected at the visit at which the lesion was first identified, whereas blood from controls was collected once infection was no longer detected. Among cases, blood sampling came a median of almost 150 days after lesion detection, with an interquartile range of about 80 to 220 days. Since HLA typing was available for only a few women, HLA type could not be ruled out as a confounder. Nested within Costa Rica's Guanacaste HPV Natural History Study, an exploratory proof-of-principle case-control study compared TCR repertoires across cervical HPV16 outcomes. Cases and controls were matched on year of sample collection and on age within five years. A median age of 34 years was observed in cases versus roughly 40 in controls, and no significant differences in baseline characteristics were found. In the parent cohort, some 10,000 women aged 18 or older were enrolled in Guanacaste, Costa Rica, during about 1993 to 1995 and then followed for under nine years. Five blinded duplicates per group were added as quality controls, giving some 60 samples: approximately 50 participants and some ten replicates.

The full study reports these points: Because the number of T cells in each sample was unknown, differences in richness could reflect differing T-cell content rather than repertoire biology. Lower TRBV6-7 relative abundance was observed in cases than in controls (roughly 0.12% versus 0.15%; Bonferroni P = 0.0008). Across sequencing depths, CIN3+ cases showed significantly higher TCR repertoire richness than controls, but evenness did not differ between the groups. Random forest classifiers that combined richness and V gene abundances separated cases from controls with an estimated AUC of less than 0.85. Whether associations preceded infection or resulted from infection could not be shown with the cross-sectional design, and effector/memory subsets and HPV-specific T cells were not isolated.

The immunoSEQ assay used multiplex PCR to amplify TCR beta CDR3 regions from an average of approximately 1,100 ng of genomic DNA per sample. Primer bias was corrected in the assay by using a complete synthetic TCR repertoire to establish an amplification baseline. Amplicons were sequenced on the Illumina platform. The study's own analysis went as follows. Sequences were error-corrected by clustering with frequency ratios and a modified nearest-neighbor algorithm and were then analyzed in the immunoSEQ Analyzer with IMGT gene definitions. TCR richness and evenness were averaged over 20 rarefaction repeats at each rarefaction depth, excluding samples with fewer sequences than the depth. Wilcoxon rank sum tests with FDR correction were used to compare V, D and J gene relative abundances between the groups. Blinded duplicates gave an intraclass correlation of roughly 95% for TCR richness and an average of roughly 76% across some 62 gene segments. TCRdb took this table from immuneACCESS and kept in-frame rearrangements with V and J called. Such tables lack part of the clones; where checked against another copy, unresolved V genes explain under half of the gap, and the rest is unexplained. V, J and clone size are taken as reported in that table, and D and trimming were inferred from the DNA itself. This sample's table has entries for approximately 37,000 clones. Under 8% of the sample rests with the top ten.

The chain is encoded by TRBV6-1 joined to TRBJ1-6; the junction holds 11 bases that match TRBD1. The clonotype originates from a woman between 18 and 75 years old with a cervical HPV16 infection that either progressed to CIN3+ or cleared (not recorded which). Sequencing was carried out using blood buffy coat. CDR3 bases read: TGTGCCAGCAGTGAGGGACAGGGGGGAGGGTCACCC. Its amino acids are CASSEGQGGGSP. The whole CDR3 sequence reads CASSEGQGGGSPLHF.